A selection of T cell receptor beta chains follows, all from one sample in a study of cytomegalovirus exposure and HLA in healthy donors. Profiling relied on immunoSEQ multiplex PCR, and the TCRdb table lists in-frame clones only, not all of them. This sample has 110,000 to 150,000 clones; roughly 75% occur once, and the top ten carry roughly 2.2%. Sequencing used PBMCs. These receptors all come from a man aged 25 to 40 in good health and CMV-seronegative. The CDR3 runs from the conserved cysteine through the conserved F or W. The order of the fields is CDR3 DNA, CDR3 protein, CDR3 length, V gene, J gene, D gene, clone size. A D gene is named only where the DNA matches it firmly. The size entry is marked missing in some rows and otherwise reads once, few, many or a size class.

CDR3nt: TGTGCCAGCAGTGTGGGGGGGCAAGAGACCCAGTACTTC
CDR3aa: CASSVGGQETQYF
len: 13
v_gene: TRBV6-1
j_gene: TRBJ2-5
d_gene: TRBD2
abundance: .

CDR3nt: TGTGCCAGCAGCTTGGGGCTAGTCAGCAATGAGCAGTTCTTC
CDR3aa: CASSLGLVSNEQFF
len: 14
v_gene: TRBV5-4
j_gene: TRBJ2-1
d_gene: .
abundance: .

CDR3nt: TGTGCCAGCTCACCATTGGAGAACAGGGGCCTCATCAATTCACCCCTCCACTTT
CDR3aa: CASSPLENRGLINSPLHF
len: 18
v_gene: TRBV18
j_gene: TRBJ1-6
d_gene: TRBD1
abundance: .

CDR3nt: TGCGCCAGCAGCCAAGATTGGCACCCCTCCTACGAGCAGTACTTC
CDR3aa: CASSQDWHPSYEQYF
len: 15
v_gene: TRBV4-1
j_gene: TRBJ2-7
d_gene: .
abundance: .

CDR3nt: TGTGCCAGCATGGGGACAGGGGGCGCTGACTATGGCTACACCTTC
CDR3aa: CASMGTGGADYGYTF
len: 15
v_gene: TRBV2
j_gene: TRBJ1-2
d_gene: TRBD1
abundance: .

CDR3nt: TGTGCCAGCAGTTTAGTGAGTCGTCAGCAGTTCTTC
CDR3aa: CASSLVSRQQFF
len: 12
v_gene: TRBV28
j_gene: TRBJ2-1
d_gene: .
abundance: once

CDR3nt: TGTGCCAGCAGATCATGGAGTTCTGGGGCCAACGTCCTGACTTTC
CDR3aa: CASRSWSSGANVLTF
len: 15
v_gene: TRBV28
j_gene: TRBJ2-6
d_gene: .
abundance: .

CDR3nt: TGTGCCAGCAGAGACAGGGGCCCGGGATACAATCAGCCCCAGCATTTT
CDR3aa: CASRDRGPGYNQPQHF
len: 16
v_gene: TRBV2
j_gene: TRBJ1-5
d_gene: TRBD1
abundance: once

CDR3nt: TGTGCCAGCAGTAAGACTAGCGACACAGATACGCAGTATTTT
CDR3aa: CASSKTSDTDTQYF
len: 14
v_gene: TRBV6-5
j_gene: TRBJ2-3
d_gene: TRBD2
abundance: .

CDR3nt: TGTGCCAGCACCCTAGCGGGGGGTACCTACAATGAGCAGTTCTTC
CDR3aa: CASTLAGGTYNEQFF
len: 15
v_gene: TRBV9
j_gene: TRBJ2-1
d_gene: TRBD2
abundance: .

CDR3nt: TGCGCCAGCTCGGACAGGGGTCTTCATGGCTACACCTTC
CDR3aa: CASSDRGLHGYTF
len: 13
v_gene: TRBV5-1
j_gene: TRBJ1-2
d_gene: TRBD1
abundance: .

CDR3nt: TGCAGCGCAGGGACAGGGGGGCATCAAGAGACCCAGTACTTC
CDR3aa: CSAGTGGHQETQYF
len: 14
v_gene: TRBV29-1
j_gene: TRBJ2-5
d_gene: TRBD1
abundance: .

CDR3nt: TGTGCCAGCAGCGAGGGACAGGGGTTACCCCTCCACTTT
CDR3aa: CASSEGQGLPLHF
len: 13
v_gene: TRBV6-1
j_gene: TRBJ1-6
d_gene: TRBD1
abundance: .

CDR3nt: TGTGCCAGCAGCCCCGGCGGGAGTTATGGGGTTATGTCCTACGAGCAGTACTTC
CDR3aa: CASSPGGSYGVMSYEQYF
len: 18
v_gene: TRBV5-4
j_gene: TRBJ2-7
d_gene: TRBD2
abundance: .

CDR3nt: TGTGCCAGCAGAACAGGGGTTTACGAGCAGTACTTC
CDR3aa: CASRTGVYEQYF
len: 12
v_gene: TRBV6-5
j_gene: TRBJ2-7
d_gene: TRBD1
abundance: few

CDR3nt: TGTGCCAGCAGTGAATATTCGGCGGGTGAGCAGTACTTC
CDR3aa: CASSEYSAGEQYF
len: 13
v_gene: TRBV25-1
j_gene: TRBJ2-7
d_gene: .
abundance: .

CDR3nt: TGTGCCAGCAGCTTCAACAGGGCGAACCCATACAATGAGCAGTTCTTC
CDR3aa: CASSFNRANPYNEQFF
len: 16
v_gene: TRBV5-4
j_gene: TRBJ2-1
d_gene: .
abundance: .

CDR3nt: TGCGCCAGCAGATTCGGGAGGTCGAACACTGAAGCTTTCTTT
CDR3aa: CASRFGRSNTEAFF
len: 14
v_gene: TRBV4-1
j_gene: TRBJ1-1
d_gene: .
abundance: few

CDR3nt: TGTGCCAGCAGACCTTATCAGGGGGGTAATGAAAAACTGTTTTTT
CDR3aa: CASRPYQGGNEKLFF
len: 15
v_gene: TRBV5-5
j_gene: TRBJ1-4
d_gene: TRBD1
abundance: .

CDR3nt: TGCGCCAGCAGCTTGGCCAGGGTATCCTACAATGAGCAGTTCTTC
CDR3aa: CASSLARVSYNEQFF
len: 15
v_gene: TRBV5-1
j_gene: TRBJ2-1
d_gene: .
abundance: .

CDR3nt: TGTGCCTGGAGTACTGACAGGGGAAGGACTGAAGCTTTCTTT
CDR3aa: CAWSTDRGRTEAFF
len: 14
v_gene: TRBV30
j_gene: TRBJ1-1
d_gene: TRBD1
abundance: .

CDR3nt: TGTGCCAGCATGCCGGGGGGCGGGAGCGAGCAGTACTTC
CDR3aa: CASMPGGGSEQYF
len: 13
v_gene: TRBV6-6
j_gene: TRBJ2-7
d_gene: .
abundance: .

CDR3nt: TGTGCCTGGAGGAGACCGGGACTCCAAGAGACCCAGTACTTC
CDR3aa: CAWRRPGLQETQYF
len: 14
v_gene: TRBV30
j_gene: TRBJ2-5
d_gene: .
abundance: .

CDR3nt: TGTGCCAGCGCCCCTACCCTCAACGAGCAGTACTTC
CDR3aa: CASAPTLNEQYF
len: 12
v_gene: TRBV21-1
j_gene: TRBJ2-7
d_gene: .
abundance: .

CDR3nt: TGCGCCAGCAGCCAAGATCCGACAGGGGTGAACACTGAAGCTTTCTTT
CDR3aa: CASSQDPTGVNTEAFF
len: 16
v_gene: TRBV4-1
j_gene: TRBJ1-1
d_gene: TRBD1
abundance: .

CDR3nt: TGTGCCAGCAGTTACAGTCAGGGGGCCGGTATGGAGCAGTTCTTC
CDR3aa: CASSYSQGAGMEQFF
len: 15
v_gene: TRBV6-5
j_gene: TRBJ2-1
d_gene: TRBD1
abundance: .

CDR3nt: TGTGCCTGGAGGGTCGGGGAAGGGGGCTACACCTTC
CDR3aa: CAWRVGEGGYTF
len: 12
v_gene: TRBV30
j_gene: TRBJ1-2
d_gene: .
abundance: .

CDR3nt: TGCGCCAGCAGCCACCCACTCTCCGGGGAAGAAAGTCTAATTATGTCTAGGGAAAAACTGTTTTTT
CDR3aa: CASSHPLSGEESLIMSREKLFF
len: 22
v_gene: TRBV4-1
j_gene: TRBJ1-4
d_gene: .
abundance: few

CDR3nt: TGTGCCAGCAGTCGGGGGGGGGAGACCCAGTACTTC
CDR3aa: CASSRGGETQYF
len: 12
v_gene: TRBV6-6
j_gene: TRBJ2-5
d_gene: TRBD2
abundance: .

CDR3nt: TGTGCCAGCAGCTTGAAGGGGGCGAACACTGAAGCTTTCTTT
CDR3aa: CASSLKGANTEAFF
len: 14
v_gene: TRBV5-4
j_gene: TRBJ1-1
d_gene: TRBD1
abundance: .

CDR3nt: TGTGCCAGCAGCGTAGACAGGGGGCGCGGGAACTATGGCTACACCTTC
CDR3aa: CASSVDRGRGNYGYTF
len: 16
v_gene: TRBV9
j_gene: TRBJ1-2
d_gene: TRBD1
abundance: .

CDR3nt: TGCAGCGTTGATCAACTTAGGCGGGGGTTACGCTACGAGCAGTACTTC
CDR3aa: CSVDQLRRGLRYEQYF
len: 16
v_gene: TRBV29-1
j_gene: TRBJ2-7
d_gene: TRBD2
abundance: .

CDR3nt: TGTGCCATCACTAGTCTGTCGGGACAGAAGTATCAGCCCCAGCATTTT
CDR3aa: CAITSLSGQKYQPQHF
len: 16
v_gene: TRBV19
j_gene: TRBJ1-5
d_gene: TRBD1
abundance: few

CDR3nt: TGTGCCTGGAGTAGGGACATCTCATTGGCGTATAGCAATCAGCCCCAGCATTTT
CDR3aa: CAWSRDISLAYSNQPQHF
len: 18
v_gene: TRBV30
j_gene: TRBJ1-5
d_gene: .
abundance: .

CDR3nt: TGTGCCAGCAGCCAACGACTAGCGGGAGGAGGTTTTACTCCCGGGGAGCTGTTTTTT
CDR3aa: CASSQRLAGGGFTPGELFF
len: 19
v_gene: TRBV5-5
j_gene: TRBJ2-2
d_gene: TRBD2
abundance: .

CDR3nt: TGTGCCAGCAGTTTAATAGGGACTAGCGGGAGGTTGGGCTACGAGCAGTACTTC
CDR3aa: CASSLIGTSGRLGYEQYF
len: 18
v_gene: TRBV27
j_gene: TRBJ2-7
d_gene: TRBD2
abundance: .

CDR3nt: TGTGCCAGCAGCTCGGGACTAACCTACAATGAGCAGTTCTTC
CDR3aa: CASSSGLTYNEQFF
len: 14
v_gene: TRBV7-9
j_gene: TRBJ2-1
d_gene: TRBD2
abundance: many